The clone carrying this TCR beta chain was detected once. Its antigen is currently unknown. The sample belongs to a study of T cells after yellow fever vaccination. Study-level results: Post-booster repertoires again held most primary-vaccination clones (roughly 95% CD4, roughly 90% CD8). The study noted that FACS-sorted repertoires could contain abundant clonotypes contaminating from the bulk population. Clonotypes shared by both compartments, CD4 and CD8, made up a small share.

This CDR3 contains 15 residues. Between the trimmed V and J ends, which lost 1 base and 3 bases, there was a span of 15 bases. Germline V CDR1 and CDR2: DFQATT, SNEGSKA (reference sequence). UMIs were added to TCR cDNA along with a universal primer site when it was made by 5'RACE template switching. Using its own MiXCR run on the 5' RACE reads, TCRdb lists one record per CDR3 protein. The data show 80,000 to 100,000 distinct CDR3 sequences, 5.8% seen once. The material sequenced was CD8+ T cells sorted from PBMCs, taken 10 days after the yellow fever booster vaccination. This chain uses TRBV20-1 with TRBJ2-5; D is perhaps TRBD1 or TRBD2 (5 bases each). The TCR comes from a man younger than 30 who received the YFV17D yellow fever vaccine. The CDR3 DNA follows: TGCAGTGCTAGAGGCTTGGAGCTGGGGGAAGAGACCCAGTACTTC. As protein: CSARGLELGEETQYF.